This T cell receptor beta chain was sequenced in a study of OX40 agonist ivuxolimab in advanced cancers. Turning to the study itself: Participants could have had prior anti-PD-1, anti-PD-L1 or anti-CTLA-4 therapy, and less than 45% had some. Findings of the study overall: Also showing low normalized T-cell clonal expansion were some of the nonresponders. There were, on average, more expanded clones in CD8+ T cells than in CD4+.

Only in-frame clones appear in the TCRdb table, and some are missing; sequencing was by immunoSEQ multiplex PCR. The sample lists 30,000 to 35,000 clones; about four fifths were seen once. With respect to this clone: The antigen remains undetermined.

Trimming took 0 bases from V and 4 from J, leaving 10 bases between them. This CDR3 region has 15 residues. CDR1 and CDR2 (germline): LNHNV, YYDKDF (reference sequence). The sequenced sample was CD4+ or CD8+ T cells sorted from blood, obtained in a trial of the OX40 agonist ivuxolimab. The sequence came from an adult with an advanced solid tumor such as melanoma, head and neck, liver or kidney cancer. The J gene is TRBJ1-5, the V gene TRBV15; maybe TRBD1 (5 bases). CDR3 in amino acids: CATSRDVQGNQPQHF. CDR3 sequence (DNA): TGTGCCACCAGCAGAGATGTCCAGGGAAATCAGCCCCAGCATTTT.